This T cell receptor beta chain was captured in a study of blood T cell repertoires in COVID-19. Measured with immunoSEQ multiplex PCR; TCRdb has only the in-frame clones, and not every one. The sample holds hundreds of thousands of clones, approximately 90% seen once. In germline, CDR1 is LGHDT, CDR2 YNNKEL (reference sequence). This CDR3 has 15 residues. V lost 0 bases and J lost 6, with 15 bases in between. Sequencing was carried out using peripheral blood. This TCR was recovered from a woman aged 25 to 39 with active or convalescent COVID-19. The chain combines TRBV3-1 (or the pseudogene TRBV3-2) with TRBJ2-7, with D perhaps TRBD2 (6 bases). CDR3 amino acids: CASSQDLRGYGEQYF. CDR3 sequence (DNA): TGTGCCAGCAGCCAAGATCTGCGGGGCTATGGCGAGCAGTACTTC.